The next 29 T cell receptor beta chains were all read from a single sample in a study of T cell repertoires in cytomegalovirus infection. TCRdb reprocessed the reads with MiXCR, giving one entry per CDR3 protein. The table has approximately 990,000 distinct CDR3 sequences, 31% seen once; the top ten hold around 15%. Antigens of these TCRs are unknown. The sample in question was cultured CD8+ T cells from PBMCs, obtained from culture after CMV antigen stimulation. Receptor source: a human donor in good health (CMV status not recorded). Some clones in this sample may be carry-over from other donors' samples.

This clonotype came up a few times. The rearrangement uses TRBV6-5 and TRBJ1-2, with D perhaps TRBD1 (6 bases). This CDR3 comprises 15 residues. Germline V gene lookup returns CDR1 MNHEY and CDR2 SVGAGI. Trimming removed 5 bases at V and 4 bases at J, with 17 bases between. As DNA, the CDR3 is TGTGCCAGCAGTCATGAGGGGGACCTCGTCTATGGCTACACCTTC. Encoded protein: CASSHEGDLVYGYTF.

This clonotype was seen more than once but under ten times. The chain recombines TRBV6-5 with TRBJ1-1, with TRBD1 matching over 9 bases. The CDR3 length is 14 residues. With V trimmed by 2 bases and J by 11 bases, 9 bases remained unmatched. Looked up from germline, CDR1 is MNHEY and CDR2 is SVGAGI. The CDR3 reads CASSYTNRGRVAFF. As DNA, the CDR3 is TGTGCCAGCAGTTACACAAACAGGGGGCGCGTTGCTTTCTTT.

This clonotype was detected ten times or more. The chain uses TRBV7-8 and TRBJ1-1; 7 bases are shared with TRBD1. In germline, CDR1 is SGHVS, CDR2 FQNEAQ. After removal of 1 base from V and 4 bases from J, the junction contained 6 bases not matched to a gene. The CDR3 totals 15 residues. Written as DNA, the CDR3 is TGTGCCAGCAGCTTAGGCGGCAGGGGGGTCACTGAAGCTTTCTTT. It is translated as CASSLGGRGVTEAFF.

This clonotype turned up a few times. The CDR3 nucleotides read TGTGCCAGCAGTTTAGAGGACACGACCTACGAGCAGTACGTC. Translation gives CASSLEDTTYEQYV. J is TRBJ2-7 and V is TRBV12-3 or TRBV12-4; D is perhaps TRBD1 (5 bases). CDR3 length: 14 residues. The germline V and J ends were trimmed by 1 base and 2 bases, with 9 bases remaining between them.

At least ten counts were recorded for this clonotype. V usage is TRBV4-1 and J usage is TRBJ1-6, with 7 bases that match TRBD1. The CDR3 loop spans 15 amino acids. In germline, CDR1 is MGHRA, CDR2 YSYEKL. V lost 2 bases to trimming and J lost 7 bases; unmatched junction nucleotides: 5. The CDR3 DNA reads TGCGCCAGCAGCCAACAAGACAGGGAGAATTCACCCCTCCACTTT. Translating gives CASSQQDRENSPLHF.

The chain employs TRBV19 and TRBJ1-4; weak D call: TRBD1 (6 bases). The CDR3 sequence is 10 residues long. Between the trimmed V and J ends, which lost 9 bases and 14 bases, there was a span of 13 bases. The germline gives CDR1 LNHDA, CDR2 SQIVND (reference sequence). The CDR3 protein is CASSGGGLFF. CDR3 DNA: TGTGCCAGCTCCGGAGGGGGTCTGTTTTTT.

The chain couples TRBV13 to TRBJ2-4, with D possibly being TRBD1 (6 bases). This CDR3 comprises 15 residues. V was cut by 2 bases and J by 4 bases, with 12 bases left in between. The V gene's germline CDR1 is PRHDT and CDR2 FYEKMQ (reference sequence). The CDR3 DNA follows: TGTGCCAGCAGCTTACGGGCAGGGGTGAAAAACATTCAGTACTTC. Protein sequence: CASSLRAGVKNIQYF.

The chain links TRBV12-5 to TRBJ2-1, with D perhaps matching TRBD2 (6 bases). This CDR3 has 17 amino acids. Germline V gives CDR1 LGHNT, CDR2 FRNRAP. The V end lost 0 bases, the J end lost 2 bases, and 14 bases lay between the germline ends. The CDR3 is CASGLVLGGETYNEQFF. CDR3 nucleotides: TGTGCTAGTGGTTTGGTACTCGGCGGGGAAACCTACAATGAGCAGTTCTTC.

CDR3 amino acids: CASSRGQSRSNYGYTF. The CDR3 DNA reads TGTGCCAGCAGCCGTGGACAGTCTCGCAGTAACTATGGCTACACCTTC. The V and J genes are TRBV2 and TRBJ1-2, with D perhaps TRBD1 (6 bases). The CDR3 sequence is 16 residues long. V was clipped by 6 bases and J by 1 base, with 18 bases between them. Germline values: CDR1 SNHLY, CDR2 FYNNEI.

The table lists this clonotype with a few counts. The J gene is TRBJ1-2, the V gene TRBV7-2; D gene uncertain. Germline CDR1 reads SGHTA; CDR2 reads FQGNSA. This CDR3 has 12 amino acids. The V and J ends lost 2 bases and 8 bases respectively, with 9 bases between them. The CDR3 DNA sequence: TGTGCCAGCAGCTTACTTCCTTACGGCTACACCTTC. It codes for CASSLLPYGYTF.

J is TRBJ1-6 and V is TRBV27; TRBD1 is a possible D gene (5 bases). The CDR3 consists of 14 residues. Germline CDR1 MNHEY, CDR2 SMNVEV (reference sequence). Trimming left V 8 bases short and J 2 bases short, with 10 bases between. CDR3 nucleotides: TGTGCCAGCGGGGGAAAGGCCTATAATTCACCCCTCCACTTT. Translated: CASGGKAYNSPLHF.

This clonotype was seen a single time. This chain joins TRBV14 and TRBJ2-7; 11 positions match TRBD1. V trimming: 0 bases; J trimming: 0 bases; junction bases outside the gene matches: 13. The germline gives CDR1 SGHDN, CDR2 FVKESK. There are 20 residues in the CDR3. The DNA of the CDR3 is TGTGCCAGCAGCCAAGATTTGGACAGGGGGCTGAATCGTCTCTCCTACGAGCAGTACTTC. Its translation is CASSQDLDRGLNRLSYEQYF.

V gene TRBV20-1 combines with J gene TRBJ2-5; D possibly uses TRBD1 or TRBD2 (6 bases each). The V end lost 0 bases, the J end lost 5 bases, and 16 bases lay between the germline ends. This CDR3 region has 15 residues. Germline V CDR1 and CDR2: DFQATT, SNEGSKA (reference sequence). The CDR3 DNA reads as TGCAGTGCTAGAGATAGAGGGGGGCCTTTTGAGACCCAGTACTTC. Its translation is CSARDRGGPFETQYF.

This clonotype was counted once. V usage is TRBV5-1 and J usage is TRBJ2-2; 9 bases are shared with TRBD2. J was trimmed by 6 bases and V by 2 bases; bases with no gene match: 5. The CDR3 loop spans 15 amino acids. CDR1 is SGHRS and CDR2 is YFSETQ in the germline V gene. The CDR3 loop reads CASSFSGGRAGELFF. Here the CDR3 DNA reads TGCGCCAGCAGCTTTAGCGGGGGCCGAGCCGGGGAGCTGTTTTTT.

The rearrangement joins TRBV7-9 to TRBJ2-2; D gene uncertain. V was shortened by 3 bases and J by 1 base, with 6 bases between the two germline ends. CDR3 length equals 14 residues. CDR1 is SEHNR and CDR2 is FQNEAQ in the germline V gene (reference sequence). The CDR3 coding sequence is TGTGCCAGCAGCTTTGCGCAGAACACCGGGGAGCTGTTTTTT. Amino acid sequence: CASSFAQNTGELFF. The complete variable domain, with remaining parts taken from reference TRBV7-9 and TRBJ2-2, reads DTGVSQNPRHKITKRGQNVTFRCDPISEHNRLYWYRQTLGQGPEFLTYFQNEAQLEKSRLLSDRFSAERPKGSFSTLEIQRTEQGDSAMYLCASSFAQNTGELFFGEGSRLTVL.

The gene calls are TRBV2 and TRBJ1-5, with 7 positions matching TRBD1. Germline CDR1 SNHLY, CDR2 FYNNEI. This CDR3 spans 17 amino acids. With V trimmed by 4 bases and J by 4 bases, 13 bases remained unmatched. The CDR3 nucleotides read TGTGCCAGCAGTGTGGTTATGGGACAGTGGCCGAATCAGCCCCAGCATTTT. Its protein product is CASSVVMGQWPNQPQHF.

CDR3 sequence reads: CASSWASREQFF. Here the CDR3 DNA reads TGTGCCAGTAGTTGGGCGTCCAGGGAGCAGTTCTTC. The rearrangement links TRBV19 to TRBJ2-1; D is unclear. The CDR3 is made up of 12 amino acids. The ends were cut back, 5 bases at V and 10 bases at J, with 12 bases in the middle. Per the germline V gene, CDR1 is LNHDA and CDR2 is SQIVND (reference sequence).

In its sample, this clonotype was seen a few times. The gene calls are TRBV7-9 and TRBJ2-7; 8 positions match TRBD1. The CDR3 covers 15 residues. Germline V gene lookup returns CDR1 SEHNR and CDR2 FQNEAQ (reference sequence). Losses at the gene ends were 2 bases for V and 5 bases for J; bases not matched to a gene: 8. As DNA, the CDR3 is TGTGCCAGCAGCTTACTCGGACAGGGCCCCCACGAGCAGTACTTC. Its translation is CASSLLGQGPHEQYF.

This clonotype was counted at least ten times. V and J are TRBV7-6 and TRBJ2-7; D gene unclear. The germline CDR1 and CDR2 sequences are SGHVS and FNYEAQ. The CDR3 contains 13 residues. V gave up 2 bases and J gave up 4 bases, with 9 bases separating them. The CDR3 loop reads CASSLSDKYEQYV. CDR3 coding DNA: TGTGCCAGCAGCTTATCTGATAAGTACGAGCAGTACGTC.

There are many counts of this clonotype. This rearrangement joins TRBV7-8 to TRBJ2-7, with D unresolved. This CDR3 is 16 amino acids long. Germline-derived CDR1 and CDR2 are SGHVS and FQNEAQ. Trimming removed 4 bases from V and 1 base from J, with 17 bases in between. The CDR3: CASSYSKIANSYEQYF. In DNA, the CDR3 is TGTGCCAGCAGCTACTCGAAAATTGCCAATTCCTACGAGCAGTACTTC.

This chain joins TRBV7-9 and TRBJ2-2; the D gene is possibly TRBD1 (6 bases). Germline V CDR1 and CDR2: SEHNR, FQNEAQ (reference sequence). This CDR3 contains 15 residues. The V end was cut by 8 bases, the J end by 0 bases, with 13 bases between. The CDR3 DNA sequence: TGTGCCAGCCGTGGACAGCGCGCGAACACCGGGGAGCTGTTTTTT. Its translation: CASRGQRANTGELFF.

This clonotype was detected ten times or more. The gene calls are TRBV6-6 and TRBJ1-2; D is uncertain. Germline values: CDR1 MNHNY, CDR2 SVGAGI (reference sequence). The CDR3 length is 13 residues. V shed 10 bases and J shed 8 bases, with 20 bases lying between them. The CDR3 sequence is CATKTVSPGGYTF. Here the CDR3 DNA reads TGTGCCACCAAAACAGTTTCCCCGGGGGGCTACACCTTC.

This clonotype was observed a handful of times. V gene TRBV6-1 combines with J gene TRBJ2-2, with D hard to call. The CDR3 sequence is 13 residues long. V was clipped by 1 base and J by 8 bases, with 8 bases between them. Germline V CDR1 and CDR2: MNHNS, SASEGT. The CDR3: CASSEDPGGELFF. DNA for the CDR3: TGTGCCAGCAGTGAAGATCCCGGAGGGGAGCTGTTTTTT.

The chain combines TRBV6-5 with TRBJ1-2; tentatively, D is TRBD1 (6 bases). The length of the CDR3 is 15 residues. CDR1 is MNHEY, CDR2 SVGAGI, per germline. Trimming shortened V by 4 bases and J by 4 bases, and 16 bases separated the two germline ends. CDR3 DNA: TGTGCCAGCAGTTTCAAAGGGGGGGGACTCTATGGCTACACCTTC. As protein: CASSFKGGGLYGYTF.

This clonotype has a count of ten or more. The chain is built from TRBV7-2 and TRBJ2-3; the match to TRBD1 covers 10 bases. This CDR3 contains 16 residues. The V gene end was trimmed by 4 bases and the J gene end by 2 bases; junction bases not matched to a gene: 6. CDR1 and CDR2 (germline): SGHTA, FQGNSA. The CDR3 loop is CASSSFGQGVTDTQYF. The DNA of the CDR3 is TGTGCCAGCAGCTCTTTCGGACAGGGGGTCACAGATACGCAGTATTTT.

The rearrangement links TRBV15 to TRBJ2-6, with D perhaps TRBD1 (6 bases). Germline V CDR1 and CDR2: LNHNV, YYDKDF (reference sequence). This CDR3 spans 16 amino acids. V was trimmed by 1 base and J by 3 bases, leaving 10 bases between them. CDR3 protein: CATSRGQGYGANVLTF. The CDR3 nucleotides read TGTGCCACCAGCAGAGGTCAGGGGTATGGGGCCAACGTCCTGACTTTC.

The chain links TRBV6-1 to TRBJ1-1; D ambiguous. The CDR3 has 15 residues. Trimming stripped 3 bases from V and 2 bases from J, with 13 bases between. Germline-derived CDR1 and CDR2 are MNHNS and SASEGT. This chain's CDR3 is CASSESQAPNTEAFF. The DNA of the CDR3 is TGTGCCAGCAGTGAGTCCCAGGCCCCAAACACTGAAGCTTTCTTT.

CDR3 bases: TGTGCCAGCAGTTTCCTTGGAGGGACACCTGCTAGCACAGATACGCAGTATTTT. Its protein product is CASSFLGGTPASTDTQYF. The rearrangement uses TRBV12-3 or TRBV12-4 and TRBJ2-3; D might be TRBD1 or TRBD2, each matching 6 bases. The CDR3 runs to 18 residues. The ends were cut back, 3 bases at V and 0 bases at J, with 19 bases in the middle.

The chain links TRBV12-3 or TRBV12-4 to TRBJ1-2; 9 bases align to TRBD1. Germline trimming cut 5 bases from V and 8 bases from J; bases unmatched to any gene: 24. The CDR3 totals 19 residues. The CDR3 loop reads CASSPNLEAGQGWLGGYTF. The CDR3 DNA sequence: TGTGCCAGCAGTCCCAACTTAGAGGCGGGACAGGGCTGGCTCGGAGGCTACACCTTC.